This record covers a single T cell receptor (beta chain). Then a second PCR, running roughly 7 to 11 cycles, was carried out with a sample-barcoded 5' primer and a J-beta primer mix. TCRdb re-called the 5' RACE reads through MiXCR, storing one row per CDR3 protein. The data show approximately 1,000,000 distinct CDR3 sequences, 35% to 45% seen once. Germline V gene sequence: CDR1 SNHLY, CDR2 FYNNEI. Trimming removed 3 bases at V and 5 bases at J, with 5 bases between. The CDR3 length is 11 residues. The data are from a study of blood T cells in healthy people across ages. Drawn from each donor were 8.5 to 10 milliliters of peripheral blood.

Sequencing was performed on blood. This clonotype was sampled from a man between 18 and 29 years old in good health. The rearrangement links TRBV2 to TRBJ2-7; no definite D call. CDR3 amino acids: CASSDWDEQYF. CDR3 nucleotide sequence: TGTGCCAGCAGTGACTGGGACGAGCAGTACTTC. The whole variable domain, remainder taken from reference TRBV2 and TRBJ2-7, is EPEVTQTPSHQVTQMGQEVILRCVPISNHLYFYWYRQILGQKVEFLVSFYNNEISEKSEIFDDQFSVERPDGSNFTLKIRSTKLEDSAMYFCASSDWDEQYFGPGTRLTVT.